This passage covers 29 T cell receptor beta chains from one sample sequenced in a study of T cell repertoires in aging, cancer and after chemotherapy. TRB rearrangements spanning V, D and J were amplified using mixed TRB-A/B primers. TCRdb ran MiXCR on the multiplex PCR reads and lists one entry per CDR3 protein. The data show about 2,000 distinct CDR3 sequences, around 30% seen once. The template was genomic DNA from peripheral blood, not RNA. The sample was blood. The receptors derive from a human donor with a solid tumor.

This clonotype was seen a few times. This chain joins TRBV6-6 and TRBJ2-7, with TRBD1 matching 10 bases. The V gene end was trimmed by 8 bases and the J gene end by 5 bases; junction bases not matched to a gene: 6. The CDR3 is 13 amino acids. Germline assignment: CDR1 MNHNY and CDR2 SVGAGI (reference sequence). CDR3 loop: CASSRQGADEQYF. The DNA for the CDR3 is TGTGCCAGCTCGAGACAGGGGGCCGACGAGCAGTACTTC.

The chain combines TRBV5-1 with TRBJ1-3, with D possibly being TRBD1 (6 bases). Deletions cut 0 bases from V and 2 bases from J, with 12 bases between. The CDR3 has 16 residues. Germline assignment: CDR1 SGHRS and CDR2 YFSETQ. In DNA, the CDR3 is TGCGCCAGCAGCTTGGGAGGGGGTTCAGCTGGAAACACCATATATTTT. Its translation is CASSLGGGSAGNTIYF. Drawing the rest from reference TRBV5-1 and TRBJ1-3, the complete variable domain is KAGVTQTPRYLIKTRGQQVTLSCSPISGHRSVSWYQQTPGQGLQFLFEYFSETQRNKGNFPGRFSGRQFSNSRSEMNVSTLELGDSALYLCASSLGGGSAGNTIYFGEGSWLTVV.

Points on this clonotype: At one of its ends the junction is not consistent with the germline gene, which may arise from a read error. This chain links TRBV5-1 with TRBJ1-3; possible D gene TRBD1, 5 bases. Germline V gives CDR1 SGHRS, CDR2 YFSETQ. The CDR3 runs 14 residues. CDR3 in DNA: TGCGCCAGCAACTTGGGGGGGTCTGGAAACACCATATATTTT. Protein: CASNLGGSGNTIYF.

The chain links TRBV28 to TRBJ2-7; possibly TRBD1 for D (5 bases). This CDR3 spans 12 amino acids. Germline values: CDR1 MDHEN, CDR2 SYDVKM. Trimming left V 2 bases short and J 6 bases short, with 8 bases between. CDR3 region: CASSLPGREQYF. DNA of the CDR3: TGTGCCAGCAGTTTACCAGGGCGCGAGCAGTACTTC.

The chain recombines TRBV5-6 with TRBJ1-1; 9 positions match TRBD1. The CDR3 covers 14 residues. Per the germline V gene, CDR1 is SGHDT and CDR2 is YYEEEE. V was clipped by 4 bases and J by 3 bases; unmatched bases: 4. The DNA for the CDR3 is TGTGCCAGCAGCCCGGGACAGGGTGACACTGAAGCTTTCTTT. Translated, it gives CASSPGQGDTEAFF. Variable domain in full (rest from reference TRBV5-6 and TRBJ1-1): DAGVTQSPTHLIKTRGQQVTLRCSPKSGHDTVSWYQQALGQGPQFIFQYYEEEERQRGNFPDRFSGHQFPNYSSELNVNALLLGDSALYLCASSPGQGDTEAFFGQGTRLTVV.

The V call is TRBV6-1, the J call TRBJ2-1, with 8 nucleotides matching TRBD1. This CDR3 region has 19 residues. The germline gives CDR1 MNHNS, CDR2 SASEGT. J was trimmed by 6 bases and V by 1 base; bases with no gene match: 17. CDR3 sequence: CASSEEGITATGVGNEQFF. For the CDR3, the DNA is TGTGCCAGCAGTGAAGAGGGGATTACCGCGACAGGGGTTGGCAATGAGCAGTTCTTC.

The table lists this clonotype with a few counts. CDR3 amino acids: CATSDPLGVHEQFF. DNA of the CDR3: TGTGCCACCAGTGATCCCCTCGGGGTACATGAGCAGTTCTTC. This sequence joins TRBV24-1 and TRBJ2-1; D perhaps matches TRBD2 (5 bases). The CDR3 extends over 14 amino acids. Trimming pared 3 bases from V and 8 bases from J, leaving 13 bases between. The germline CDR1 and CDR2 sequences are KGHDR and SFDVKD.

The rearrangement joins TRBV6-2 or TRBV6-3 to TRBJ2-7, with TRBD2 matching 12 bases. The V and J ends lost 6 bases and 2 bases, in that order; junction bases with no gene match: 5. Germline V lookup: CDR1 MNHEY, CDR2 SVGEGT. CDR3 size: 15 residues. The DNA of the CDR3 is TGTGCCAGCAGCCTTGGACTAGCGGGACCCTACGAGCAGTACTTC. Translating gives CASSLGLAGPYEQYF.

This clonotype turned up a few times. The V and J genes are TRBV20-1 and TRBJ1-5; tentative D call: TRBD1 (5 bases). From germline, CDR1 is DFQATT and CDR2 SNEGSKA (reference sequence). Trimming cost V 5 bases and J 4 bases, with 12 bases left between them. This CDR3 spans 13 amino acids. As DNA, the CDR3 is TGCAGTGCTTCCCGGGCAGGGAATCAGCCCCAGCATTTT. Residues: CSASRAGNQPQHF.

This clonotype was counted between two and nine times. This chain uses TRBV27 with TRBJ2-3; D might be TRBD2 (7 bases). This CDR3 is 15 amino acids long. Between the trimmed V and J ends, which lost 0 bases and 2 bases, there was a span of 9 bases. CDR1 is MNHEY and CDR2 is SMNVEV in the germline V gene (reference sequence). CDR3 nucleotide sequence: TGTGCCAGCAGTTTATCGCGGGGGCACACAGATACGCAGTATTTT. This translates into CASSLSRGHTDTQYF.

Details on this clonotype: One junction end disagrees with the germline gene, perhaps due to a read error. CDR3 DNA sequence: TGTGTCAGCAGCTTAGGGCCAGGGGGGGCCAGGACCGGGGAGCTGTTTTTT. This translates into CVSSLGPGGARTGELFF. V is TRBV7-2 and J is TRBJ2-2, with D perhaps given as TRBD1 or TRBD2 (7 bases each). Germline loops: CDR1 SGHTA, CDR2 FQGNSA. The CDR3 totals 17 residues. The variable domain in full, completed from reference TRBV7-2 and TRBJ2-2, reads GAGVSQSPSNKVTEKGKDVELRCDPISGHTALYWYRQSLGQGLEFLIYFQGNSAPDKSGLPSDRFSAERTGGSVSTLTIQRTQQEDSAVYLCVSSLGPGGARTGELFFGEGSRLTVL.

This clonotype was counted a few times. The CDR3 here is CASSPAGAAKNIQYF. The CDR3 DNA follows: TGTGCCAGCAGCCCAGCAGGGGCGGCCAAAAACATTCAGTACTTC. The V and J genes are TRBV7-2 and TRBJ2-4; a weak D match, TRBD1 (6 bases). CDR3 length: 15 amino acids. Trimming took off 5 bases at V and 1 base at J, with 12 bases between the two ends. Germline CDR1 and CDR2: SGHTA and FQGNSA.

The rearrangement joins TRBV9 to TRBJ2-3; D gene ambiguous. The CDR3 contains 14 residues. V was pared by 7 bases and J by 2 bases, with 14 bases between. Germline assignment: CDR1 SGDLS and CDR2 YYNGEE. CDR3 nucleotide sequence: TGTGCCAGCGGTGTGTCAGACAACACAGATACGCAGTATTTT. This translates into CASGVSDNTDTQYF.

The chain links TRBV27 to TRBJ2-4, with 10 bases lining up with TRBD1. V was clipped by 5 bases and J by 7 bases; unmatched bases: 2. This CDR3 is built from 13 residues. Germline V gene lookup returns CDR1 MNHEY and CDR2 SMNVEV (reference sequence). This CDR3 is CASSGQGDNIQYF. CDR3 coding DNA: TGTGCCAGCAGTGGACAGGGGGATAACATTCAGTACTTC.

This clonotype was detected a few times. The V call is TRBV6-1, the J call TRBJ1-1; tentative D call: TRBD1 (5 bases). Trimming removed 8 bases at V and 1 base at J, with 5 bases between. CDR1 is MNHNS, CDR2 SASEGT, per germline. This CDR3 is 11 amino acids long. The CDR3 sequence is CASDRNTEAFF. CDR3 nucleotides: TGTGCCAGCGACAGGAACACTGAAGCTTTCTTT.

By sample share, this clonotype is large. The V and J genes are TRBV6-5 and TRBJ1-2; D possibly corresponds to TRBD1 (6 bases). The ends were cut back, 0 bases at V and 3 bases at J, with 8 bases in the middle. This CDR3 has 14 residues. From germline, CDR1 is MNHEY and CDR2 SVGAGI. The CDR3 sequence: CASSYSDSYYGYTF. The CDR3 bases are TGTGCCAGCAGTTACTCGGACAGCTACTATGGCTACACCTTC.

This chain links TRBV20-1 with TRBJ2-7, with D possibly matching TRBD2 (6 bases). Trimming shortened V by 4 bases and J by 2 bases, and 18 bases separated the two germline ends. Germline-derived CDR1 and CDR2 are DFQATT and SNEGSKA (reference sequence). The CDR3 is made up of 15 amino acids. CDR3: CSAKSSGTATYEQYF. For the CDR3, the DNA is TGCAGTGCTAAGTCGTCCGGGACTGCAACCTACGAGCAGTACTTC.

This clonotype turned up a few times. The chain links TRBV7-2 to TRBJ2-7; tentatively, D is TRBD1 (5 bases). Per germline, CDR1 SGHTA and CDR2 FQGNSA. V was shortened by 2 bases and J by 2 bases, with 10 bases between the two germline ends. The CDR3 runs 14 residues. The CDR3 nucleotides are TGTGCCAGCAGCTTACAGACAGAGGCCTACGAGCAGTACTTC. Its protein is CASSLQTEAYEQYF.

This chain joins TRBV12-3 or TRBV12-4 and TRBJ2-1; no reliable D call. The CDR3 extends over 14 amino acids. V lost 0 bases to trimming and J lost 2 bases, with 5 bases between them. CDR3 residues: CASSLAGTYNEQFF. The CDR3, as DNA: TGTGCCAGCAGTTTAGCGGGAACCTACAATGAGCAGTTCTTC.

Turning to this clonotype: One junction end does not reproduce the germline sequence, and a read error may be involved. This chain joins TRBV6-5 and TRBJ2-7; possible D gene TRBD2, 5 bases. Germline V gene data show CDR1 as MNHEY and CDR2 as SVGAGI. The CDR3 has 15 amino acids. CDR3 residues: CASSLGRPSSSEQYF. The CDR3 coding sequence is TGTGCCAGCAGCCTAGGGCGGCCTAGCTCCTCCGAGCAGTACTTC.

The V call is TRBV6-5, the J call TRBJ2-2; 14 bases agree with TRBD2. The CDR3 loop spans 17 amino acids. From germline, CDR1 is MNHEY and CDR2 SVGAGI. V gave up 4 bases and J gave up 2 bases; unmatched junction bases: 3. The chain's CDR3 is CASSLTSGGANTGELFF. Here the CDR3 DNA reads TGTGCCAGCAGTTTGACTAGCGGGGGGGCAAACACCGGGGAGCTGTTTTTT.

By share of the sample, this clonotype is medium-sized. The rearrangement uses TRBV29-1 and TRBJ1-1; 11 bases fit TRBD1. This CDR3 is 14 amino acids long. Germline CDR1 is SQVTM and CDR2 is ANQGSEA. Losses at the gene ends were 1 base for V and 5 bases for J; bases not matched to a gene: 3. This chain's CDR3 is CSVEVGQGATEAFF. The CDR3 DNA reads TGCAGCGTTGAAGTCGGACAGGGGGCTACTGAAGCTTTCTTT.

This clonotype was recorded once. This chain uses TRBV4-2 with TRBJ1-3, with no clear D. Deletions cut 0 bases from V and 4 bases from J, with 7 bases between. CDR1 LGHNA and CDR2 YNFKEQ come from the germline V gene. The length of the CDR3 is 14 residues. The CDR3 coding sequence is TGTGCCAGCAGCCAAGACGTCACGGGAAACACCATATATTTT. Residues: CASSQDVTGNTIYF.

This clonotype was detected a few times. The genes are TRBV15 and TRBJ2-1; D possibly corresponds to TRBD2 (6 bases). Germline values: CDR1 LNHNV, CDR2 YYDKDF (reference sequence). The V end was cut by 4 bases, the J end by 10 bases, with 8 bases between. CDR3 length: 11 residues. The CDR3 reads CATSTLAEQFF. Here the CDR3 DNA reads TGTGCCACCAGCACCCTAGCGGAGCAGTTCTTC.

There are a few counts of this clonotype. The chain's CDR3 is CASSFRGLWESEAFF. In DNA, the CDR3 is TGTGCCAGCAGCTTCCGGGGGTTATGGGAAAGTGAAGCTTTCTTT. The chain carries TRBV13 and TRBJ1-1, with D perhaps matching TRBD1 (5 bases). CDR1 is PRHDT and CDR2 is FYEKMQ in the germline V gene (reference sequence). CDR3 size: 15 residues. Trimming removed 3 bases at V and 7 bases at J, with 18 bases between.

The chain recombines TRBV6-6 with TRBJ2-1; 8 nucleotides align to TRBD2. Germline loops: CDR1 MNHNY, CDR2 SVGAGI (reference sequence). This CDR3 has 13 residues. The junction had 7 bases not matched to a gene; V was cut back by 7 bases and J by 8 bases. This CDR3 reads CASTRLALDEQFF. The DNA of the CDR3 is TGTGCCAGCACCCGACTAGCGCTCGATGAGCAGTTCTTC.

CDR3 amino acids: CASSPTSEVYNEQFF. In DNA, the CDR3 is TGTGCCAGCAGTCCCACTAGCGAGGTCTACAATGAGCAGTTCTTC. This chain joins TRBV5-4 and TRBJ2-1; 7 nucleotides align to TRBD2. The trim removed 5 bases at V and 3 bases at J, leaving 8 bases unmatched. The CDR3 consists of 15 residues. CDR1 and CDR2 from the germline V gene are SGHNT and YYREEE (reference sequence).

This clonotype was observed a few times. The V and J genes are TRBV7-9 and TRBJ2-5; D is perhaps TRBD1 (6 bases). CDR1 and CDR2 (germline): SEHNR, FQNEAQ (reference sequence). This CDR3 spans 19 amino acids. Trimming removed 0 bases from V and 5 bases from J, with 25 bases in between. The CDR3 region is CASSLALGFLGARGETQYF. Here the CDR3 DNA reads TGTGCCAGCAGCTTAGCGCTCGGGTTTTTGGGGGCACGTGGGGAGACCCAGTACTTC. The variable domain in full, completed from reference TRBV7-9 and TRBJ2-5, reads DTGVSQNPRHKITKRGQNVTFRCDPISEHNRLYWYRQTLGQGPEFLTYFQNEAQLEKSRLLSDRFSAERPKGSFSTLEIQRTEQGDSAMYLCASSLALGFLGARGETQYFGPGTRLLVL.

This chain uses TRBV29-1 with TRBJ1-1; no clear D gene. Germline lookup yields CDR1 SQVTM and CDR2 ANQGSEA. Trimming took off 7 bases at V and 2 bases at J, with 14 bases between the two ends. The CDR3 consists of 13 residues. The DNA for the CDR3 is TGCAGCGCTGCTCGTGCTTTTAACACTGAAGCTTTCTTT. Its protein product is CSAARAFNTEAFF. The full variable domain, in which reference TRBV29-1 and TRBJ1-1 provide the parts outside the CDR3, is SAVISQKPSRDICQRGTSLTIQCQVDSQVTMMFWYRQQPGQSLTLIATANQGSEATYESGFVIDKFPISRPNLTFSTLTVSNMSPEDSSIYLCSAARAFNTEAFFGQGTRLTVV.